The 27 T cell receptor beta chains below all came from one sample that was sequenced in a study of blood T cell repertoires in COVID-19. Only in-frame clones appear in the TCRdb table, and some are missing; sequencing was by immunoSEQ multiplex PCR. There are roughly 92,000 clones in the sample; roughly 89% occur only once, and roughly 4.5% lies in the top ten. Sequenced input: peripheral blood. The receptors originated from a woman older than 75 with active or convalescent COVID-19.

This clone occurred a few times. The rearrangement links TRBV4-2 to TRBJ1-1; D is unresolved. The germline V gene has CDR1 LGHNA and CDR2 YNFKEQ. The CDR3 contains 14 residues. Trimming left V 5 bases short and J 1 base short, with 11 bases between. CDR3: CASSSTGKNTEAFF. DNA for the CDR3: TGTGCCAGCAGCTCAACCGGGAAGAACACTGAAGCTTTCTTT.

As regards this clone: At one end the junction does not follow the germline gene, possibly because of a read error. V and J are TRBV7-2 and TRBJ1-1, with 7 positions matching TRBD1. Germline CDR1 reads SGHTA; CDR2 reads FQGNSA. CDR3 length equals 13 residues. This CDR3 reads CASSTRQGSKFNF. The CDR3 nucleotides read TGTGCCAGCAGCACCCGACAGGGCAGCAAATTCAATTTT.

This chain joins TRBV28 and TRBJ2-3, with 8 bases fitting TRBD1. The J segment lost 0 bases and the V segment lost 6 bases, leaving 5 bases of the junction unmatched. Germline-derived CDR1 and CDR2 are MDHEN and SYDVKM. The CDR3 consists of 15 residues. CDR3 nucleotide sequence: TGTGCCAGCAGCGGACAGGGAGGTAGCACAGATACGCAGTATTTT. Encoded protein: CASSGQGGSTDTQYF. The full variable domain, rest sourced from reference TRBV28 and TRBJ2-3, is DVKVTQSSRYLVKRTGEKVFLECVQDMDHENMFWYRQDPGLGLRLIYFSYDVKMKEKGDIPEGYSVSREKKERFSLILESASTNQTSMYLCASSGQGGSTDTQYFGPGTRLTVL.

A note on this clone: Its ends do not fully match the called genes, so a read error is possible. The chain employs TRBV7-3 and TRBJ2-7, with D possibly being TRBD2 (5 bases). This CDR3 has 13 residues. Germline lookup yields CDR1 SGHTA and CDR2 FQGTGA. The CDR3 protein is CASSLGVARKRFF. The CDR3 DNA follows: TGTGCCAGCAGCTTAGGGGTAGCCAGGAAGCGGTTCTTC.

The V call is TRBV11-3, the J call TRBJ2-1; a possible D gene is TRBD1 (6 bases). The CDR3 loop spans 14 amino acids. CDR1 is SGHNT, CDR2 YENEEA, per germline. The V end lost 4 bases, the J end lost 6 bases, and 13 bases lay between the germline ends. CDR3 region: CASSSTGTTNEQFF. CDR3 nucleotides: TGTGCCAGCAGCTCTACCGGGACAACCAATGAGCAGTTCTTC. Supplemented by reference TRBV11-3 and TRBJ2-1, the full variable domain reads EAGVVQSPRYKIIEKKQPVAFWCNPISGHNTLYWYLQNLGQGPELLIRYENEEAVDDSQLPKDRFSAERLKGVDSTLKIQPAELGDSAVYLCASSSTGTTNEQFFGPGTRLTVL.

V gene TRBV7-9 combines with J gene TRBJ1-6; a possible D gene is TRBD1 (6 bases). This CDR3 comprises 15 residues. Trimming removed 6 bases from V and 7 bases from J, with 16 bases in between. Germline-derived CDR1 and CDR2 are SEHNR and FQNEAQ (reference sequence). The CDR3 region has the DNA TGTGCCAGCAGTTTACCAGGGGACGGGAATTCACCCCTCCACTTT. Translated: CASSLPGDGNSPLHF.

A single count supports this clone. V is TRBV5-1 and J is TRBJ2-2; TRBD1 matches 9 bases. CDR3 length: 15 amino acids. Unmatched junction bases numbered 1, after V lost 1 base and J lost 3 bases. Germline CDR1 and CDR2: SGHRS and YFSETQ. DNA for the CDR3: TGCGCCAGCAGCTTGAGGACAGGGGACACCGGGGAGCTGTTTTTT. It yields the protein CASSLRTGDTGELFF. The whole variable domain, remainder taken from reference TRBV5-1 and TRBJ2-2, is KAGVTQTPRYLIKTRGQQVTLSCSPISGHRSVSWYQQTPGQGLQFLFEYFSETQRNKGNFPGRFSGRQFSNSRSEMNVSTLELGDSALYLCASSLRTGDTGELFFGEGSRLTVL.

DNA for the CDR3: TGCAGCGTTGAAGTAGTCCTACGCAATGAGCAGTTCTTC. Protein product: CSVEVVLRNEQFF. The J gene is TRBJ2-1, the V gene TRBV29-1; D remains ambiguous. Germline CDR1 reads SQVTM; CDR2 reads ANQGSEA. The CDR3 has 13 amino acids. Trimming stripped 1 base from V and 6 bases from J, with 10 bases between.

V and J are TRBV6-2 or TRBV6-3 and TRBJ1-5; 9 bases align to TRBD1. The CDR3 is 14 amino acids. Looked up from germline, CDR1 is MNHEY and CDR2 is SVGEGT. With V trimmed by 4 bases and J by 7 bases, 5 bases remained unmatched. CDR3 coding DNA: TGTGCCAGCAGTTGGGGACAGGGTGGACAGCCCCAGCATTTT. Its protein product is CASSWGQGGQPQHF.

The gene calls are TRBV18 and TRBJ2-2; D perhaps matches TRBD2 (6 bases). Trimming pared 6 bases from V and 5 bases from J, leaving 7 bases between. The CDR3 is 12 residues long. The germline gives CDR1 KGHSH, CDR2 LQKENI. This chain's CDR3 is CASSRGTGELFF. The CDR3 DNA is TGTGCCAGCTCCCGGGGGACCGGGGAGCTGTTTTTT. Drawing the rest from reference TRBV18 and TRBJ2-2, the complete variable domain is NAGVMQNPRHLVRRRGQEARLRCSPMKGHSHVYWYRQLPEEGLKFMVYLQKENIIDESGMPKERFSAEFPKEGPSILRIQQVVRGDSAAYFCASSRGTGELFFGEGSRLTVL.

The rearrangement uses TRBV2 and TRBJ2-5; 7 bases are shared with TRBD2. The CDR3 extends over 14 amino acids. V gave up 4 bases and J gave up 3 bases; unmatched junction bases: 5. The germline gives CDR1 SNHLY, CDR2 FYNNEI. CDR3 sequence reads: CASSAGTKEETQYF. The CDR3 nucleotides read TGTGCCAGCAGTGCCGGGACTAAAGAAGAGACCCAGTACTTC.

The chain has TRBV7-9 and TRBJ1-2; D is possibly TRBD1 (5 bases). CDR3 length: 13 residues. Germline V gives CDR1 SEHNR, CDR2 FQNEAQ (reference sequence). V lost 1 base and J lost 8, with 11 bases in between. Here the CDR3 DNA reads TGTGCCAGCAGCTTAGTTGGGGCGCGGGGCTACACCTTC. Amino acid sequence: CASSLVGARGYTF. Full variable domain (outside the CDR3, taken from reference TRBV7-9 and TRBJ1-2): DTGVSQNPRHKITKRGQNVTFRCDPISEHNRLYWYRQTLGQGPEFLTYFQNEAQLEKSRLLSDRFSAERPKGSFSTLEIQRTEQGDSAMYLCASSLVGARGYTFGSGTRLTVV.

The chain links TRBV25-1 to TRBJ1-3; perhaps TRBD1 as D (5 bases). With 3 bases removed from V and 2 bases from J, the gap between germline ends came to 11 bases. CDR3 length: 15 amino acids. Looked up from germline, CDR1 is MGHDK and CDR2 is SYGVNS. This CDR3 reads CASSDPQDTGNTIYF. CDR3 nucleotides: TGTGCCAGCAGTGACCCCCAGGACACTGGAAACACCATATATTTT. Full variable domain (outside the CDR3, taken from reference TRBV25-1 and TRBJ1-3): EADIYQTPRYLVIGTGKKITLECSQTMGHDKMYWYQQDPGMELHLIHYSYGVNSTEKGDLSSESTVSRIRTEHFPLTLESARPSHTSQYLCASSDPQDTGNTIYFGEGSWLTVV.

As DNA, the CDR3 is TGTGCCAGCAGAAGACTAGCGGGGAGGGCGGTTGGAGATACGCAGTATTTT. Its protein is CASRRLAGRAVGDTQYF. The V call is TRBV28, the J call TRBJ2-3; 11 nucleotides line up with TRBD2. J was trimmed by 5 bases and V by 6 bases; bases with no gene match: 13. Looked up from germline, CDR1 is MDHEN and CDR2 is SYDVKM. This CDR3 comprises 17 residues.

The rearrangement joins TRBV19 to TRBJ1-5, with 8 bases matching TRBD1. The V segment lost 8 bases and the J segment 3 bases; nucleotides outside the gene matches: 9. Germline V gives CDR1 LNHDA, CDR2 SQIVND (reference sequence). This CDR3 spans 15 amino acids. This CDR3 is CASQATTGVNQPQHF. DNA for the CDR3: TGTGCCAGTCAGGCCACGACAGGGGTCAATCAGCCCCAGCATTTT.

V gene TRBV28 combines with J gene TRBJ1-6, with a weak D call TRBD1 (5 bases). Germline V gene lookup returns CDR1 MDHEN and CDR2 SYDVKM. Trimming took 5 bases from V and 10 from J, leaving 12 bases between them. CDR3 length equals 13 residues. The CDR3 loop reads CASSQGLFSPLHF. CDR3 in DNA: TGTGCCAGCAGTCAGGGTTTATTCTCACCCCTCCACTTT. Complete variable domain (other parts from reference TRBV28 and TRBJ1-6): DVKVTQSSRYLVKRTGEKVFLECVQDMDHENMFWYRQDPGLGLRLIYFSYDVKMKEKGDIPEGYSVSREKKERFSLILESASTNQTSMYLCASSQGLFSPLHFGNGTRLTVT.

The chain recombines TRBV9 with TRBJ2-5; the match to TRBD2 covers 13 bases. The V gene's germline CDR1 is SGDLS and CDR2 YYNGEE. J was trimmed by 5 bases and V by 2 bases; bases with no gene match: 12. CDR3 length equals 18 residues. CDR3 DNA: TGTGCCAGCAGCGTCGGGACTAGCGGGGAGATCGGGAGGGAGACCCAGTACTTC. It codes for CASSVGTSGEIGRETQYF.

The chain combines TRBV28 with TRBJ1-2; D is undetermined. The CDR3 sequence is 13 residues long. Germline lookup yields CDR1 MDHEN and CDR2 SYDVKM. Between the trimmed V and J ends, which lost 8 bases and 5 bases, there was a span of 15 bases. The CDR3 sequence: CASQQPPYYGYTF. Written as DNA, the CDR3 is TGTGCCAGCCAACAACCTCCGTATTATGGCTACACCTTC.

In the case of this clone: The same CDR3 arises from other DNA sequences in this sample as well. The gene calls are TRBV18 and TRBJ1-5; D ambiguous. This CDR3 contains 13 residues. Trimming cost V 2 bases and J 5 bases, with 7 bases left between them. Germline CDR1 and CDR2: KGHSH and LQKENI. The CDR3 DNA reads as TGTGCCAGCTCACCAGGGCTGGATCAGCCCCAGCATTTT. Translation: CASSPGLDQPQHF.

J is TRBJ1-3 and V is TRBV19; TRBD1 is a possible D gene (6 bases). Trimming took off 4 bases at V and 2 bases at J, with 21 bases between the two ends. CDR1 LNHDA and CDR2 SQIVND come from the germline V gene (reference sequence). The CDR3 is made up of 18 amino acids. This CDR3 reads CASSTAGTFSTAGNTIYF. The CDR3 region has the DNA TGTGCCAGTAGTACCGCCGGGACATTCTCAACGGCTGGAAACACCATATATTTT.

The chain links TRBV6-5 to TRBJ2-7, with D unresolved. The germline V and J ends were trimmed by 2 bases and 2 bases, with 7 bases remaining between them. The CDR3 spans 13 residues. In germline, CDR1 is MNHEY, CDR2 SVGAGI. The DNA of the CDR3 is TGTGCCAGCAGTTACACACAGACCTACGAGCAGTACTTC. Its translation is CASSYTQTYEQYF.

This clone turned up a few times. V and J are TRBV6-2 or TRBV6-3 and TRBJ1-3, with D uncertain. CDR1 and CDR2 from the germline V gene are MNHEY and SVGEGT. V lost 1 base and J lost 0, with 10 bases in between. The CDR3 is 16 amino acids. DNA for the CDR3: TGTGCCAGCAGTTACTTTTCAGCGACCTCTGGAAACACCATATATTTT. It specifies CASSYFSATSGNTIYF.

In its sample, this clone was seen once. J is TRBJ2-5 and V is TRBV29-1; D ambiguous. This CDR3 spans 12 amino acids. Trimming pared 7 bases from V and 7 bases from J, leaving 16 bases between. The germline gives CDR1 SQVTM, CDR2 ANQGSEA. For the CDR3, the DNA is TGCAGCGCCCAAGACATCCTGGGGACCCAGTACTTC. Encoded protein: CSAQDILGTQYF.

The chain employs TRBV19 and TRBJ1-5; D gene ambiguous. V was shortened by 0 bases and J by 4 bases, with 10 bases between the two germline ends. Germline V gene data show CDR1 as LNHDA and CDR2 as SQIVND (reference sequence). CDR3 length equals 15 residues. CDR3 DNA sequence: TGTGCCAGTAGTATAGAAAAACAGCCAAATCAGCCCCAGCATTTT. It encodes CASSIEKQPNQPQHF.

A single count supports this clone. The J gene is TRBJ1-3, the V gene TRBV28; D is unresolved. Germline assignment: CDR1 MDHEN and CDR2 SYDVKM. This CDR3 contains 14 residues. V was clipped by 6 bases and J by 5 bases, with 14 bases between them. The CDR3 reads CASREFPQRNTIYF. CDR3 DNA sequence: TGTGCCAGCAGAGAATTTCCACAGCGAAACACCATATATTTT.

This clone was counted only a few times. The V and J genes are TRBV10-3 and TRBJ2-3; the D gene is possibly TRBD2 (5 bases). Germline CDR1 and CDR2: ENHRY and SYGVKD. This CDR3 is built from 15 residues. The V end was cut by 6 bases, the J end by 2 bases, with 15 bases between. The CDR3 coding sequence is TGTGCCATCAGGGTGGGAGCGGAAGTCACAGATACGCAGTATTTT. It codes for CAIRVGAEVTDTQYF.

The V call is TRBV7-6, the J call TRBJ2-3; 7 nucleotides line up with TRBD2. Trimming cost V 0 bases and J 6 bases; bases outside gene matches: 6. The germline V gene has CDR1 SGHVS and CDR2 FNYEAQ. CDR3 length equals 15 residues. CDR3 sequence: CASSLADGRADTQYF. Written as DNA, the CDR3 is TGTGCCAGCAGCTTAGCAGATGGGAGGGCGGATACGCAGTATTTT.